This T cell receptor (beta chain) was profiled in a study of Graves' ophthalmopathy and Graves' hyperthyroidism. Enrollment excluded any patients with other autoimmune diseases, uncontrolled infections, pregnancy or lactation. Trimming took 0 bases from V and 7 from J; bases not matched to a gene: 5. From germline, CDR1 is SGHRS and CDR2 YFSETQ. The length of the CDR3 is 15 residues. Amplified TCR beta CDR3 regions were obtained using RNA transcripts as template. An initial RT-PCR round employing HTBI primers preceded a second-round multiplex PCR. TCRdb redid the calling of the multiplex PCR reads with MiXCR, one entry per CDR3 protein. The data hold hundreds of thousands of distinct CDR3 sequences, with around 20% observed a single time. This clonotype was recorded many times.

V usage is TRBV5-1 and J usage is TRBJ2-7; 12 bases are a match to TRBD2. The sample consisted of peripheral blood. The origin of this receptor is a woman between 18 and 29 years old with stable Graves' hyperthyroidism. The CDR3 coding sequence is TGCGCCAGCAGCTTGGGACTAGCGGGAGATGAAGAGCAGTACTTC. Protein: CASSLGLAGDEEQYF.